These 17 T cell receptor beta chains share one sample of origin, sequenced in a study of OX40 agonist ivuxolimab in advanced cancers. Libraries were prepared by immunoSEQ multiplex PCR; TCRdb keeps only in-frame clonotypes and omits some of them. The data hold approximately 43,000 clones, with roughly nine tenths observed a single time. Sequencing was performed on CD4+ or CD8+ T cells sorted from blood, taken in a trial of the OX40 agonist ivuxolimab. Receptor source: an adult with an advanced solid tumor such as melanoma, head and neck, liver or kidney cancer.

The chain uses TRBV9 and TRBJ1-2; 8 positions agree with TRBD1. The CDR3 is made up of 17 amino acids. J was trimmed by 4 bases and V by 0 bases; bases with no gene match: 11. Germline V gene lookup returns CDR1 SGDLS and CDR2 YYNGEE. The CDR3 protein is CASSVAERGGQGYGYTF. In DNA form, the CDR3 reads TGTGCCAGCAGCGTAGCTGAGAGGGGTGGACAGGGCTATGGCTACACCTTC.

The V gene is TRBV9, the J gene TRBJ2-7; D might be TRBD2 (6 bases). The CDR3 consists of 15 residues. The ends were cut back, 5 bases at V and 1 base at J, with 16 bases in the middle. The germline V gene has CDR1 SGDLS and CDR2 YYNGEE. CDR3 sequence (DNA): TGTGCCAGCAGTGAGGGAGGAGGGGAATCCTACGAGCAGTACTTC. Protein product: CASSEGGGESYEQYF.

This CDR3 reads CASSPKGQVDAEQFF. DNA for the CDR3: TGTGCCAGCTCACCGAAGGGACAGGTAGACGCTGAGCAGTTCTTC. The chain uses TRBV18 and TRBJ2-1; the match to TRBD1 covers 8 bases. In germline, CDR1 is KGHSH, CDR2 LQKENI. Losses at the gene ends were 3 bases for V and 9 bases for J; bases not matched to a gene: 10. This CDR3 is built from 15 residues.

The J gene is TRBJ1-1, the V gene TRBV5-4, with D maybe TRBD1 (6 bases). The CDR3 is 16 residues long. The V and J ends lost 3 bases and 0 bases respectively, with 15 bases between them. Germline CDR1 reads SGHNT; CDR2 reads YYREEE (reference sequence). The CDR3 sequence is CASSSPGGSLNTEAFF. The CDR3 region has the DNA TGTGCCAGCAGCTCTCCGGGGGGCTCTCTGAACACTGAAGCTTTCTTT.

The CDR3 protein is CASSEGPTGNTIYF. In nucleotides, the CDR3 is TGTGCCAGCAGCGAGGGCCCCACTGGAAACACCATATATTTT. V and J are TRBV9 and TRBJ1-3, with unresolved D. Per the germline V gene, CDR1 is SGDLS and CDR2 is YYNGEE. This CDR3 has 14 residues. The V and J ends lost 3 bases and 2 bases respectively, with 9 bases between them.

The chain employs TRBV19 and TRBJ2-7; D call uncertain. Germline values: CDR1 LNHDA, CDR2 SQIVND (reference sequence). V gave up 0 bases and J gave up 6 bases, with 12 bases separating them. CDR3 size: 14 residues. The CDR3 DNA sequence: TGTGCCAGTAGTATAGACAGAGCCACCTCCGAGCAGTACTTC. It yields the protein CASSIDRATSEQYF.

V is TRBV6-1 and J is TRBJ2-3; 8 nucleotides agree with TRBD2. CDR3 length: 15 amino acids. Trimming cost V 4 bases and J 4 bases; bases outside gene matches: 7. From germline, CDR1 is MNHNS and CDR2 SASEGT. The CDR3 region is CASSASGGPPDTQYF. The CDR3 nucleotides read TGTGCCAGCAGTGCGAGCGGGGGCCCGCCAGATACGCAGTATTTT.

The rearrangement uses TRBV7-6 and TRBJ1-2; 10 bases fit TRBD1. Per germline, CDR1 SGHVS and CDR2 FNYEAQ. V shed 4 bases, J shed 7 bases, and the junction held 9 bases outside the gene matches. CDR3 size: 15 residues. CDR3 amino acids: CASSSGTGVGGGYTF. CDR3 sequence (DNA): TGTGCCAGCAGCTCCGGGACAGGGGTTGGCGGTGGCTACACCTTC.

V gene TRBV15 combines with J gene TRBJ2-4; tentatively, D is TRBD2 (6 bases). The V gene lost 0 bases and the J gene lost 4 bases, with 10 bases spanning the gap. Germline values: CDR1 LNHNV, CDR2 YYDKDF (reference sequence). The CDR3 is 15 residues long. The CDR3 nucleotides read TGTGCCACCAGCAGAGACTTGGGGAGGAAAAACATTCAGTACTTC. It specifies CATSRDLGRKNIQYF.

The genes are TRBV30 and TRBJ1-3; D is possibly TRBD1 (5 bases). Trimming cost V 8 bases and J 0 bases, with 17 bases left between them. This CDR3 has 15 residues. Germline V gene sequence: CDR1 GTSNPN, CDR2 SVGIG (reference sequence). The CDR3 DNA reads TGTGCCCGATCCCCGGGGCCCGCCTCTGGAAACACCATATATTTT. Protein sequence: CARSPGPASGNTIYF.

In this sample, this clone turned up once. This chain joins TRBV4-1 and TRBJ2-1; TRBD2 agrees at 9 bases. J lost 10 bases, V lost 0 bases, and 4 bases had no gene match. The CDR3 totals 14 residues. The germline CDR1 and CDR2 sequences are MGHRA and YSYEKL. The CDR3, as DNA: TGCGCCAGCAGCCAAGACGAGCGGGGGGCGGAGCAGTTCTTC. Encoded protein: CASSQDERGAEQFF.

The chain is built from TRBV7-9 and TRBJ1-5; D may be TRBD1 (5 bases). Germline loops: CDR1 SEHNR, CDR2 FQNEAQ (reference sequence). The CDR3 has 13 amino acids. V was trimmed by 3 bases and J by 6 bases, leaving 9 bases between them. The CDR3 spells CASSFTGGQPQHF. DNA for the CDR3: TGTGCCAGCAGCTTCACGGGGGGTCAGCCCCAGCATTTT.

This clone was recorded once. V gene TRBV7-6 combines with J gene TRBJ1-3, with D tentatively TRBD1 (5 bases). The CDR3 has 17 amino acids. Germline CDR1 and CDR2: SGHVS and FNYEAQ. The V end lost 2 bases, the J end lost 0 bases, and 14 bases lay between the germline ends. This CDR3 reads CASSLRLGTSSGNTIYF. Written as DNA, the CDR3 is TGTGCCAGCAGCTTACGGCTTGGGACCTCCTCTGGAAACACCATATATTTT.

J is TRBJ2-7 and V is TRBV25-1, with a possible D match to TRBD1 (5 bases). The germline CDR1 and CDR2 sequences are MGHDK and SYGVNS. This CDR3 region has 15 residues. V dropped 1 base and J dropped 5 bases, with 15 bases sitting between them. This chain's CDR3 is CASSELGALSDEQYF. As DNA, the CDR3 is TGTGCCAGCAGTGAATTAGGGGCACTCTCGGACGAGCAGTACTTC.

This chain links TRBV5-5 with TRBJ1-4; TRBD1 matches 10 bases. V trimming: 3 bases; J trimming: 8 bases; junction bases outside the gene matches: 4. Germline CDR1 and CDR2: SGHKS and YYEKEE (reference sequence). This CDR3 is 14 amino acids long. The CDR3 loop is CASSWTGGQEKLFF. CDR3 nucleotides: TGTGCCAGCAGCTGGACAGGGGGACAGGAAAAACTGTTTTTT.

The CDR3 region is CASSRDRVDEKLFF. The CDR3 DNA follows: TGTGCCAGCAGTCGGGACAGGGTGGATGAAAAACTGTTTTTT. The V call is TRBV6-6, the J call TRBJ1-4; 9 bases are shared with TRBD1. CDR1 and CDR2 (germline): MNHNY, SVGAGI (reference sequence). Unmatched junction bases numbered 4, after V lost 5 bases and J lost 6 bases. CDR3 length: 14 amino acids.

The chain is built from TRBV6-1 and TRBJ1-2; 7 bases agree with TRBD1. From germline, CDR1 is MNHNS and CDR2 SASEGT. This CDR3 contains 14 residues. The V and J ends lost 6 bases and 4 bases, in that order; junction bases with no gene match: 8. The CDR3, as DNA: TGTGCCAGCAGCCCGCGGACAGGTTCCTATGGCTACACCTTC. Translation gives CASSPRTGSYGYTF.